The rows below give T cell receptor beta chains drawn from one sample of a study of tumour-infiltrating T cells in Burkitt lymphoma. The protocol was immunoSEQ multiplex PCR, while the TCRdb copy is restricted to in-frame clones and leaves out a portion. This table holds a few thousand clones, about 14% found once. Specimen: tumor tissue. These receptors originate from a human donor with Burkitt lymphoma. The CDR3 runs from the conserved cysteine through the conserved F or W. A D gene is named only where the DNA matches it firmly. A clone size is listed for some rows: how often the clone was seen (once, few, many), or a class if it is expanded.

J gene: TRBJ2-5; D gene: TRBD1; clone size: few; V gene: TRBV5-1; CDR3 protein: CASRISGGRETQYF; CDR3 DNA: TGCGCCAGCAGAATTTCAGGGGGAAGAGAGACCCAGTACTTC
J gene: TRBJ2-7; D gene: .; clone size: few; V gene: TRBV13; CDR3 protein: CASSTGLTYEQYF; CDR3 DNA: TGTGCCAGCAGCACCGGACTAACCTACGAGCAGTACTTC
J gene: TRBJ1-2; D gene: TRBD1; clone size: .; V gene: TRBV30; CDR3 protein: CAWSRQGNYGYTF; CDR3 DNA: TGTGCCTGGAGCAGACAGGGGAACTATGGCTACACCTTC
J gene: TRBJ2-7; D gene: TRBD2; clone size: few; V gene: TRBV10-1; CDR3 protein: CASSVRTSGTEQYF; CDR3 DNA: TGCGCCAGCAGTGTACGGACTAGCGGGACTGAGCAGTACTTC
J gene: TRBJ2-5; D gene: .; clone size: few; V gene: TRBV19; CDR3 protein: CASSSSLETQYF; CDR3 DNA: TGTGCCAGTAGTAGCAGTCTGGAGACCCAGTACTTC
J gene: TRBJ2-6; D gene: TRBD2; clone size: .; V gene: TRBV18; CDR3 protein: CASSPIAGGTPSGANVLTF; CDR3 DNA: TGTGCCAGCTCACCCATAGCGGGAGGCACCCCATCTGGGGCCAACGTCCTGACTTTC
J gene: TRBJ2-3; D gene: .; clone size: once; V gene: TRBV30; CDR3 protein: CACFSGTTDTQYF; CDR3 DNA: TGTGCCTGTTTCAGCGGTACGACAGATACGCAGTATTTT
J gene: TRBJ1-1; D gene: TRBD1; clone size: few; V gene: TRBV18; CDR3 protein: CASSLDRVWTEAFF; CDR3 DNA: TGTGCCAGCTCACTTGACAGGGTTTGGACTGAAGCTTTCTTT
J gene: TRBJ2-7; D gene: .; clone size: few; V gene: TRBV5-1; CDR3 protein: CASSPPSSYEQYF; CDR3 DNA: TGCGCCAGCAGCCCTCCTAGCTCCTACGAGCAGTACTTC
J gene: TRBJ2-2; D gene: .; clone size: few; V gene: TRBV5-1; CDR3 protein: CASSWAETGELFF; CDR3 DNA: TGCGCCAGCAGCTGGGCCGAAACCGGGGAGCTGTTTTTT
J gene: TRBJ1-2; D gene: .; clone size: .; V gene: TRBV5-1; CDR3 protein: CASSLEAGKDYGYTF; CDR3 DNA: TGCGCCAGCAGCTTGGAAGCAGGGAAAGACTATGGCTACACCTTC
J gene: TRBJ2-1; D gene: TRBD2; clone size: few; V gene: TRBV29-1; CDR3 protein: CSVEDEERGNEQFF; CDR3 DNA: TGCAGCGTTGAAGATGAGGAGCGGGGTAATGAGCAGTTCTTC
J gene: TRBJ2-5; D gene: TRBD2; clone size: few; V gene: TRBV14; CDR3 protein: CASSLGLAGVQETQYF; CDR3 DNA: TGTGCCAGCAGCCTTGGACTAGCGGGAGTCCAAGAGACCCAGTACTTC
J gene: TRBJ2-1; D gene: .; clone size: .; V gene: TRBV5-8; CDR3 protein: CASSLGLSYNEQFF; CDR3 DNA: TGTGCCAGCAGCTTGGGCTTGTCCTACAATGAGCAGTTCTTC
J gene: TRBJ1-6; D gene: .; clone size: few; V gene: TRBV18; CDR3 protein: CASSADSHNSPLHF; CDR3 DNA: TGTGCCAGCTCAGCCGACAGCCATAATTCACCCCTCCACTTT
J gene: TRBJ2-7; D gene: TRBD2; clone size: .; V gene: TRBV30; CDR3 protein: CAWARSGSFDEQYF; CDR3 DNA: TGTGCCTGGGCCCGGAGCGGGAGTTTCGACGAGCAGTACTTC
J gene: TRBJ2-7; D gene: TRBD1; clone size: few; V gene: TRBV6-1; CDR3 protein: CASSKTGGSYEQYF; CDR3 DNA: TGTGCCAGCAGTAAGACAGGGGGAAGCTACGAGCAGTACTTC
J gene: TRBJ2-7; D gene: .; clone size: few; V gene: TRBV11-2; CDR3 protein: CASSRQGYEQYF; CDR3 DNA: TGTGCCAGCAGTCGTCAGGGCTACGAGCAGTACTTC
J gene: TRBJ2-3; D gene: TRBD2; clone size: few; V gene: TRBV6-1; CDR3 protein: CASSEALGTSGPTDTQYF; CDR3 DNA: TGTGCCAGCAGTGAAGCACTCGGGACTAGCGGCCCCACTGATACGCAGTATTTT
J gene: TRBJ1-1; D gene: .; clone size: .; V gene: TRBV18; CDR3 protein: CASSPWGGTEAFF; CDR3 DNA: TGTGCCAGCTCACCGTGGGGGGGCACTGAAGCTTTCTTT
J gene: TRBJ2-7; D gene: .; clone size: .; V gene: TRBV10-1; CDR3 protein: CASSEGGIFGIYEQYF; CDR3 DNA: TGCGCCAGCAGTGAGGGAGGGATTTTTGGAATATACGAGCAGTACTTC
J gene: TRBJ1-1; D gene: .; clone size: .; V gene: TRBV5-1; CDR3 protein: CASRWTQNTEAFF; CDR3 DNA: TGCGCCAGCAGGTGGACGCAGAACACTGAAGCTTTCTTT
J gene: TRBJ1-1; D gene: .; clone size: .; V gene: TRBV14; CDR3 protein: CASSQVEGLTTEAFF; CDR3 DNA: TGTGCCAGCAGCCAAGTTGAGGGACTCACCACTGAAGCTTTCTTT
J gene: TRBJ1-5; D gene: .; clone size: few; V gene: TRBV7-8; CDR3 protein: CASSLAKNNRRNQPQHF; CDR3 DNA: TGTGCCAGCAGCTTAGCGAAGAATAACCGGAGGAATCAGCCCCAGCATTTT
J gene: TRBJ2-7; D gene: .; clone size: few; V gene: TRBV27; CDR3 protein: CASSEGRAYEQYF; CDR3 DNA: TGTGCCAGCAGCGAAGGAAGGGCTTACGAGCAGTACTTC
J gene: TRBJ2-1; D gene: .; clone size: few; V gene: TRBV6-4; CDR3 protein: CASSDRRLRDPFNEQFF; CDR3 DNA: TGTGCCAGCAGTGACAGACGTTTGAGGGACCCTTTTAATGAGCAGTTCTTC
J gene: TRBJ2-1; D gene: TRBD2; clone size: .; V gene: TRBV5-6; CDR3 protein: CASSFQLAEYNEQFF; CDR3 DNA: TGTGCCAGCAGCTTCCAACTAGCGGAATACAATGAGCAGTTCTTC
J gene: TRBJ1-1; D gene: .; clone size: .; V gene: TRBV6-1; CDR3 protein: CASLNTGMGTEAFF; CDR3 DNA: TGTGCCAGCCTCAACACGGGGATGGGAACTGAAGCTTTCTTT
J gene: TRBJ2-3; D gene: TRBD1; clone size: few; V gene: TRBV18; CDR3 protein: CASSTGPVDTQYF; CDR3 DNA: TGTGCCAGCTCGACAGGGCCCGTAGATACGCAGTATTTT
J gene: TRBJ2-7; D gene: TRBD2; clone size: .; V gene: TRBV30; CDR3 protein: CAWSSGVAYEQYF; CDR3 DNA: TGTGCCTGGAGTAGCGGGGTCGCCTACGAGCAGTACTTC
J gene: TRBJ2-1; D gene: .; clone size: .; V gene: TRBV7-6; CDR3 protein: CASSLLRQAGFF; CDR3 DNA: TGTGCCAGCAGCTTATTACGACAGGCGGGGTTCTTC
J gene: TRBJ2-7; D gene: .; clone size: few; V gene: TRBV9; CDR3 protein: CASSVAAGQEYEQYF; CDR3 DNA: TGTGCCAGCAGCGTAGCAGCGGGACAGGAGTACGAGCAGTACTTC
J gene: TRBJ1-4; D gene: .; clone size: .; V gene: TRBV19; CDR3 protein: CASSTVYATNEKLFF; CDR3 DNA: TGTGCCAGTAGTACGGTTTACGCAACTAATGAAAAACTGTTTTTT
J gene: TRBJ2-7; D gene: .; clone size: few; V gene: TRBV2; CDR3 protein: CASSEQSYEQYF; CDR3 DNA: TGTGCCAGCAGTGAACAATCCTACGAGCAGTACTTC
J gene: TRBJ1-4; D gene: .; clone size: .; V gene: TRBV6-1; CDR3 protein: CASSRRGQGEKLFF; CDR3 DNA: TGTGCCAGCAGTAGACGGGGGCAGGGTGAAAAACTGTTTTTT
J gene: TRBJ2-7; D gene: .; clone size: few; V gene: TRBV7-9; CDR3 protein: CASSFGEGIIDEQYF; CDR3 DNA: TGTGCCAGCAGCTTCGGCGAGGGTATCATAGACGAGCAGTACTTC
J gene: TRBJ2-5; D gene: TRBD1; clone size: .; V gene: TRBV5-1; CDR3 protein: CASSLQGAGETQYF; CDR3 DNA: TGCGCCAGCAGCTTGCAGGGGGCTGGAGAGACCCAGTACTTC
J gene: TRBJ2-2; D gene: TRBD1; clone size: .; V gene: TRBV7-6; CDR3 protein: CASSSRQGGELFF; CDR3 DNA: TGTGCCAGCAGCTCCCGACAGGGCGGGGAGCTGTTTTTT
J gene: TRBJ2-7; D gene: .; clone size: few; V gene: TRBV2; CDR3 protein: CASSEVYGGVDEQYF; CDR3 DNA: TGTGCCAGCAGTGAAGTTTACGGGGGCGTCGACGAGCAGTACTTC
J gene: TRBJ2-5; D gene: .; clone size: few; V gene: TRBV5-1; CDR3 protein: CASSQQGPQETQYF; CDR3 DNA: TGCGCCAGCAGCCAACAGGGTCCGCAAGAGACCCAGTACTTC
J gene: TRBJ2-3; D gene: TRBD1; clone size: .; V gene: TRBV18; CDR3 protein: CASSPQGAADTQYF; CDR3 DNA: TGTGCCAGCTCACCTCAGGGGGCAGCAGATACGCAGTATTTT
J gene: TRBJ2-5; D gene: .; clone size: .; V gene: TRBV19; CDR3 protein: CASSATSFETQYF; CDR3 DNA: TGTGCCAGTAGTGCGACTAGTTTCGAGACCCAGTACTTC
J gene: TRBJ1-5; D gene: TRBD1; clone size: few; V gene: TRBV19; CDR3 protein: CASSMKGQGATQPQHF; CDR3 DNA: TGTGCCAGTAGTATGAAGGGACAGGGGGCAACTCAGCCCCAGCATTTT
J gene: TRBJ2-5; D gene: TRBD1; clone size: .; V gene: TRBV19; CDR3 protein: CASSVTGTETQYF; CDR3 DNA: TGTGCCAGTTCCGTGACAGGGACAGAGACCCAGTACTTC
J gene: TRBJ1-5; D gene: TRBD1; clone size: .; V gene: TRBV6-6; CDR3 protein: CASSYATGSQPQHF; CDR3 DNA: TGTGCCAGCAGTTACGCGACAGGGAGTCAGCCCCAGCATTTT
J gene: TRBJ2-1; D gene: TRBD2; clone size: few; V gene: TRBV5-1; CDR3 protein: CASSSFLTSGIGDEQFF; CDR3 DNA: TGCGCCAGCAGCTCCTTCTTAACTAGCGGGATAGGCGATGAGCAGTTCTTC
J gene: TRBJ1-1; D gene: .; clone size: few; V gene: TRBV27; CDR3 protein: CASSPSPYTEAFF; CDR3 DNA: TGTGCCAGCAGTCCTTCTCCGTACACTGAAGCTTTCTTT
J gene: TRBJ1-2; D gene: .; clone size: .; V gene: TRBV6-5; CDR3 protein: CASSYSSWTEYGYTF; CDR3 DNA: TGTGCCAGCAGTTACTCGAGCTGGACGGAATATGGCTACACCTTC
J gene: TRBJ1-4; D gene: TRBD1; clone size: few; V gene: TRBV5-1; CDR3 protein: CASSLGTGWKGNEKLFF; CDR3 DNA: TGCGCCAGCAGCTTGGGGACAGGGTGGAAGGGCAATGAAAAACTGTTTTTT
J gene: TRBJ2-5; D gene: .; clone size: .; V gene: TRBV28; CDR3 protein: CASSLGGQETQYF; CDR3 DNA: TGTGCCAGCAGTTTAGGGGGGCAAGAGACCCAGTACTTC
J gene: TRBJ1-5; D gene: .; clone size: .; V gene: TRBV19; CDR3 protein: CASSMGRDQPQHF; CDR3 DNA: TGTGCCAGTAGTATGGGTAGGGATCAGCCCCAGCATTTT
J gene: TRBJ1-2; D gene: .; clone size: few; V gene: TRBV18; CDR3 protein: CASSPSRGDGYTF; CDR3 DNA: TGTGCCAGCTCACCAAGTCGGGGGGATGGCTACACCTTC
J gene: TRBJ1-2; D gene: TRBD1; clone size: few; V gene: TRBV7-9; CDR3 protein: CASSNYDRDYGYTF; CDR3 DNA: TGTGCCAGCAGCAACTATGACAGGGACTATGGCTACACCTTC